This paragraph reports one T cell receptor beta chain. This record belongs to a study of blood T cells in healthy people across ages. This CDR3 contains 14 residues. Primed by a sample-barcoded 5' primer and a J-beta primer mix, a second PCR proceeded for roughly 6 to 12 cycles. TCRdb called the 5' RACE reads again in MiXCR, with one record for every CDR3 protein. This sample has about 1.4 million distinct CDR3 sequences, with 59% found just once. The sample taken for sequencing was blood. This clonotype was sampled from a man aged 18 to 30 in good health. This chain links TRBV12-3 or TRBV12-4 with TRBJ2-4, with TRBD2 identical over 7 bases. With the DNA end fitting TRBJ2-7 better, the J assignment may be wrong. In DNA form, the CDR3 reads TGTGCCAGCACCGATGGACTAGAGTCTTACGAGCAGTACTTC. Translated, it gives CASTDGLESYEQYF.